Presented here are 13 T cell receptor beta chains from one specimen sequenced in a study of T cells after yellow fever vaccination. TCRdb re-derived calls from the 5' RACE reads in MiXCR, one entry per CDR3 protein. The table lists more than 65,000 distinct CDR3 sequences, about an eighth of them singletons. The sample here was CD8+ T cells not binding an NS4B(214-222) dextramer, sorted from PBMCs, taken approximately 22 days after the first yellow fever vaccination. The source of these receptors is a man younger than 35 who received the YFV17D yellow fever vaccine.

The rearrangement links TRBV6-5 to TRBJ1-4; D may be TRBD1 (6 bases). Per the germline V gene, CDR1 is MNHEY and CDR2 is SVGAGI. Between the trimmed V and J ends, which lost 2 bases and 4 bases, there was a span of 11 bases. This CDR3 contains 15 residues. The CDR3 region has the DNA TGTGCCAGCAGTTACGCTGGGGGCGGTAATGAAAAACTGTTTTTT. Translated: CASSYAGGGNEKLFF.

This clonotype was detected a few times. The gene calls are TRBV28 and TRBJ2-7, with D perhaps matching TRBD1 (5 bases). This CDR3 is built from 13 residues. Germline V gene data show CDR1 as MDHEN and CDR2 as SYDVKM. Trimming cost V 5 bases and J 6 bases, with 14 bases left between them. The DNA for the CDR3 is TGTGCCAGCAGTCTCCCCGCCAGGGCCGAGCAGTACGTC. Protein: CASSLPARAEQYV.

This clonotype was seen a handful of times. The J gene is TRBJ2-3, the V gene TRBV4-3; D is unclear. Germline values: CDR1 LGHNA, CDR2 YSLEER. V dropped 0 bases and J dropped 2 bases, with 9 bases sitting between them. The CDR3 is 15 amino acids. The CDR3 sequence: CASSQDDLNTDTQYF. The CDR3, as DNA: TGCGCCAGCAGCCAAGATGATCTGAACACAGATACGCAGTATTTT.

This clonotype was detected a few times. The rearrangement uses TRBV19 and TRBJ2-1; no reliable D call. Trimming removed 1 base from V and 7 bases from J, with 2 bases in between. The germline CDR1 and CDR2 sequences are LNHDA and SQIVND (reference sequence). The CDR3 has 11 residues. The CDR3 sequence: CASSIGNEQFF. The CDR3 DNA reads TGTGCCAGTAGTATAGGGAATGAGCAGTTCTTC.

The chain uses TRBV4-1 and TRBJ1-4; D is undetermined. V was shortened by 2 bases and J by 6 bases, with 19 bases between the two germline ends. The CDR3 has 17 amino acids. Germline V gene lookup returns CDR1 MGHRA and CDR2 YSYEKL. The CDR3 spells CASSQPTYIGIHEKLFF. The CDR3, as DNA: TGCGCCAGCAGCCAACCCACTTATATTGGAATACATGAAAAACTGTTTTTT.

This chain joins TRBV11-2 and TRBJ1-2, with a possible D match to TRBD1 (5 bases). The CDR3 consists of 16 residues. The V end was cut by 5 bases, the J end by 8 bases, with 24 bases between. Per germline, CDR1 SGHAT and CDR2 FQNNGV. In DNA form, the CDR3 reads TGTGCCAGCAGCCCGATTGCGAGGGGTCCCCACTTGGGCTACACCTTC. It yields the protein CASSPIARGPHLGYTF.

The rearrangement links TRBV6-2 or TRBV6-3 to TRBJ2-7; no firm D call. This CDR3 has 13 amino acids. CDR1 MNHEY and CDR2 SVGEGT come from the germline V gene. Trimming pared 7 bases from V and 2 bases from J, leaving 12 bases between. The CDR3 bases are TGTGCCAGCACCGACACCCCTACCTACGAGCAGTACTTC. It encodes CASTDTPTYEQYF.

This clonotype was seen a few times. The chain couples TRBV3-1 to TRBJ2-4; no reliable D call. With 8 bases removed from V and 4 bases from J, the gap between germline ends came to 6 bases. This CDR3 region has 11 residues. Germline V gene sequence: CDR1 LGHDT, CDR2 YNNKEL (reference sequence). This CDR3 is CASAAKNIQYF. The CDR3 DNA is TGTGCCAGCGCGGCAAAAAACATTCAGTACTTC.

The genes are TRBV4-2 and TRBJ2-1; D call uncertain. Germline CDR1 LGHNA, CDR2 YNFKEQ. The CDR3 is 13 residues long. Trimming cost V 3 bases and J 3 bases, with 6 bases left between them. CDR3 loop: CASSQLGYNEQFF. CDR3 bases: TGTGCCAGCAGCCAGCTCGGCTACAATGAGCAGTTCTTC.

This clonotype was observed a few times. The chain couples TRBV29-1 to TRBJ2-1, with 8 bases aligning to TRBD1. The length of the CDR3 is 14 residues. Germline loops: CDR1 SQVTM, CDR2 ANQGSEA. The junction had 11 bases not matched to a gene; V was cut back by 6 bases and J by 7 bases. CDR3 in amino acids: CSVSRDWTGNEQFF. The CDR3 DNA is TGCAGCGTAAGCCGAGATTGGACAGGGAATGAGCAGTTCTTC.

CDR3 region: CATSDLRGSGGWADTQYF. CDR3 bases: TGTGCCACCAGTGATTTGCGAGGTAGCGGGGGGTGGGCAGATACGCAGTATTTT. The chain recombines TRBV24-1 with TRBJ2-3; 10 bases agree with TRBD2. This CDR3 has 18 residues. The germline gives CDR1 KGHDR, CDR2 SFDVKD. V was clipped by 0 bases and J by 4 bases; unmatched bases: 9.

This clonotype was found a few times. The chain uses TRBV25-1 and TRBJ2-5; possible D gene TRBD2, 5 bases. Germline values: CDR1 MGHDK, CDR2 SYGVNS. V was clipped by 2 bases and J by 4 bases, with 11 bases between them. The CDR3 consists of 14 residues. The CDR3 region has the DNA TGTGCCAGCAGTGAACGGGGTCTAATAGAGACCCAGTACTTC. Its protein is CASSERGLIETQYF. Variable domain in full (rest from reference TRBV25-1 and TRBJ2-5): EADIYQTPRYLVIGTGKKITLECSQTMGHDKMYWYQQDPGMELHLIHYSYGVNSTEKGDLSSESTVSRIRTEHFPLTLESARPSHTSQYLCASSERGLIETQYFGPGTRLLVL.

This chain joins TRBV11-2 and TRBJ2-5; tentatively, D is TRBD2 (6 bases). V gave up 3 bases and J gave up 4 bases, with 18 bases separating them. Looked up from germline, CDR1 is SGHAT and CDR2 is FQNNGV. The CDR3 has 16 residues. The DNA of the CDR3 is TGTGCCAGCAGCTTCGATTCTGTGTTGGGAGGAGAGACCCAGTACTTC. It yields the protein CASSFDSVLGGETQYF.